This entry lists 9 T cell receptor beta chains sequenced from one sample in a study of cytomegalovirus exposure and HLA in healthy donors. Profiled with immunoSEQ multiplex PCR; TCRdb holds only in-frame clones, not every one. The table shows 120,000 to 150,000 clones, with approximately 87% occurring only once. The specimen sequenced was PBMCs. All receptors come from a man aged 18-30 years in good health and CMV-seronegative.

Points on this clone: Different DNA sequences within this sample yield the same CDR3. The chain employs TRBV2 and TRBJ1-1, with 8 bases that match TRBD1. The CDR3 totals 13 residues. V lost 6 bases and J lost 5; bases outside the gene matches: 5. Germline lookup yields CDR1 SNHLY and CDR2 FYNNEI. CDR3 in amino acids: CASSGQGGTEAFF. In nucleotides, the CDR3 is TGTGCCAGCAGCGGACAGGGTGGGACTGAAGCTTTCTTT.

The rearrangement links TRBV28 to TRBJ2-7; 12 bases line up with TRBD2. The germline V gene has CDR1 MDHEN and CDR2 SYDVKM. The CDR3 covers 14 residues. V was pared by 7 bases and J by 7 bases, with 8 bases of the junction left unmatched. CDR3 loop: CASKLAGGPEEQYF. DNA of the CDR3: TGTGCCAGCAAGCTAGCGGGAGGGCCTGAAGAGCAGTACTTC.

The V gene is TRBV6-1, the J gene TRBJ1-5; the D gene is possibly TRBD1 (6 bases). Germline values: CDR1 MNHNS, CDR2 SASEGT. This CDR3 region has 14 residues. Trimming took off 4 bases at V and 7 bases at J, with 14 bases between the two ends. The CDR3 is CASSVPGHRQPQHF. The DNA of the CDR3 is TGTGCCAGCAGTGTCCCGGGACACCGCCAGCCCCAGCATTTT.

This chain links TRBV12-5 with TRBJ1-3, with D perhaps matching TRBD1 (6 bases). Germline V gives CDR1 LGHNT, CDR2 FRNRAP. The V end lost 6 bases, the J end lost 0 bases, and 15 bases lay between the germline ends. The CDR3 contains 16 residues. The CDR3 bases are TGTGCTAGTGGGCATCGGGACATTCGCTCTGGAAACACCATATATTTT. It codes for CASGHRDIRSGNTIYF.

The genes are TRBV5-5 and TRBJ1-2; 7 bases line up with TRBD1. Per the germline V gene, CDR1 is SGHKS and CDR2 is YYEKEE (reference sequence). This CDR3 region has 14 residues. The V and J ends lost 5 bases and 0 bases, in that order; junction bases with no gene match: 4. The CDR3 nucleotides read TGTGCCAGCAGGGGGACAGACGCTAACTATGGCTACACCTTC. It translates to CASRGTDANYGYTF.

The chain combines TRBV2 with TRBJ2-7; 10 bases line up with TRBD2. This CDR3 region has 15 residues. The ends lost 6 bases at V and 0 bases at J; junction bases unmatched: 5. CDR1 is SNHLY, CDR2 FYNNEI, per germline. CDR3 DNA: TGTGCCAGCAGACCAGCGGGGGGGAGCTCCTACGAGCAGTACTTC. Translating it yields CASRPAGGSSYEQYF.

The chain carries TRBV5-8 and TRBJ2-2; possibly TRBD1 for D (5 bases). Germline assignment: CDR1 SGHTS and CDR2 YDEGEE. This CDR3 is 19 amino acids long. With 1 base removed from V and 1 base from J, the gap between germline ends came to 20 bases. In nucleotides, the CDR3 is TGTGCCAGCAGCTTGTCACAGGTTACCCTAATGTTGAACACCGGGGAGCTGTTTTTT. Amino acid sequence: CASSLSQVTLMLNTGELFF.

The rearrangement links TRBV19 to TRBJ1-2; D perhaps matches TRBD1 (5 bases). Trimming left V 4 bases short and J 0 bases short, with 9 bases between. The CDR3 is 14 amino acids. Germline V CDR1 and CDR2: LNHDA, SQIVND (reference sequence). The CDR3 here is CASSNQGANYGYTF. CDR3 coding DNA: TGTGCCAGTAGTAACCAGGGCGCTAACTATGGCTACACCTTC. The full variable domain, in which reference TRBV19 and TRBJ1-2 provide the parts outside the CDR3, is DGGITQSPKYLFRKEGQNVTLSCEQNLNHDAMYWYRQDPGQGLRLIYYSQIVNDFQKGDIAEGYSVSREKKESFPLTVTSAQKNPTAFYLCASSNQGANYGYTFGSGTRLTVV.

The chain has TRBV6-1 and TRBJ2-7, with 9 bases identical to TRBD1. J was trimmed by 5 bases and V by 5 bases; bases with no gene match: 10. This CDR3 spans 15 amino acids. Per the germline V gene, CDR1 is MNHNS and CDR2 is SASEGT. CDR3 sequence reads: CASSLGQGRSDEQYF. The CDR3 DNA follows: TGTGCCAGCAGTCTTGGACAGGGGAGGTCGGACGAGCAGTACTTC.